One sample yielded the 2 T cell receptor beta chains listed below, sequenced in a study of beta chain features in type 1 diabetes. Expressed TCRB transcripts got sequenced, as all isolated RNA was reverse transcribed. The table came from immunoSEQ multiplex PCR; TCRdb's copy has only in-frame clones and leaves some out. The repertoire includes about 410,000 clones, approximately 15% of them detected once, and roughly 0.036% sits in the top ten. The sequenced sample was naive CD4+ T cells from blood. Source of these receptors: a young man in good health.

The chain carries TRBV6-5 and TRBJ1-5; 7 bases are a match to TRBD1. Germline CDR1 reads MNHEY; CDR2 reads SVGAGI. The length of the CDR3 is 15 residues. Trimming took 0 bases from V and 5 from J; bases not matched to a gene: 4. The CDR3: CASSYSWRGHQPQHF. As DNA, the CDR3 is TGTGCCAGCAGTTACTCGTGGAGGGGGCATCAGCCCCAGCATTTT.

This chain uses TRBV6-5 with TRBJ1-2; D is undetermined. The ends were cut back, 2 bases at V and 9 bases at J, with 16 bases in the middle. The length of the CDR3 is 14 residues. Germline CDR1 reads MNHEY; CDR2 reads SVGAGI. In DNA form, the CDR3 reads TGTGCCAGCAGTTACGCACGAAGTACATGGAGCTACACCTTC. Amino acid sequence: CASSYARSTWSYTF.